The rows below give T cell receptor beta chains drawn from one sample of a study of shared clonotypes between healthy human individuals. Some clones are missing from TCRdb's copy, which holds only in-frame ones; the method was immunoSEQ multiplex PCR. The table records over 2 million clones, 85% to 95% of them present only once. Sequences were obtained from naive CD4+ T cells sorted from blood. The receptors were gathered from a young man in good health. The CDR3 runs from the conserved cysteine through the conserved F or W. Each record gives: J gene, V gene, CDR3 protein.

TRBJ2-7	TRBV18	CASSPQTASPYEQYF
TRBJ2-1	TRBV5-4	CASGRGRDNEQFF
TRBJ2-1	TRBV10-3	CAIRRREGEQFF
TRBJ1-4	TRBV5-6	CASSPRTAFDRNEKLFF
TRBJ2-1	TRBV4-3	CASSQELRIAGASYNEQFF
TRBJ2-1	TRBV11-2	CASSLVGTTNEQFF
TRBJ1-1	TRBV6-5	CASSYGRKGGNTEAFF
TRBJ2-1	TRBV5-1	CASSFDSPNYNEQFF
TRBJ1-2	TRBV4-2	CASSQPSDSHGYTF
TRBJ1-2	TRBV25-1	CASSELTAVIGYTF